Each of the 19 T cell receptor beta chains below was sequenced from the same sample in a study of Ad26.COV2.S vaccination and SARS-CoV-2 variants. Using immunoSEQ multiplex PCR, the repertoire was profiled, and TCRdb retains in-frame clones only, with some absent. This sample has around 310,000 clones, with 85% to 90% found just once. This sample's treatment: 15 to 20 received Ad26.COV2.S at low or high dose, single or two shots; roughly five received placebo; per-sample allocation not given. The study sampled participants on day 63 after the first vaccine or placebo injection. The sample was peripheral blood, taken in a trial of Ad26.COV2.S vaccine versus placebo. Every receptor here comes from a person between 18 and 65 years old who received the Ad26.COV2.S COVID-19 vaccine or a placebo.

V is TRBV27 and J is TRBJ2-1; 8 bases agree with TRBD1. The trim removed 8 bases at V and 5 bases at J, leaving 11 bases unmatched. CDR1 is MNHEY and CDR2 is SMNVEV in the germline V gene (reference sequence). The length of the CDR3 is 15 residues. The CDR3 loop is CASEPGQGSNNEQFF. For the CDR3, the DNA is TGTGCCAGCGAGCCCGGACAGGGTAGCAACAATGAGCAGTTCTTC.

The rearrangement joins TRBV7-9 to TRBJ2-7; 8 bases agree with TRBD1. V lost 4 bases to trimming and J lost 3 bases; unmatched junction nucleotides: 5. Per germline, CDR1 SEHNR and CDR2 FQNEAQ (reference sequence). This CDR3 is 14 amino acids long. The CDR3 region has the DNA TGTGCCAGCAGCTCGGACAGGGCCGGCTACGAGCAGTACTTC. Amino acid sequence: CASSSDRAGYEQYF.

This clone is a singleton in its sample. The genes are TRBV18 and TRBJ2-5; TRBD1 might be the D (5 bases). This CDR3 is built from 16 residues. The germline gives CDR1 KGHSH, CDR2 LQKENI. Trimming shortened V by 2 bases and J by 2 bases, and 15 bases separated the two germline ends. This chain's CDR3 is CASSPEQGPIQETQYF. Here the CDR3 DNA reads TGTGCCAGCTCACCAGAGCAGGGCCCAATACAAGAGACCCAGTACTTC.

The rearrangement uses TRBV6-5 and TRBJ1-3; D is perhaps TRBD1 (6 bases). The CDR3 consists of 15 residues. Germline CDR1 is MNHEY and CDR2 is SVGAGI. Trimming cost V 6 bases and J 0 bases, with 12 bases left between them. The CDR3 DNA is TGTGCCAGCAGGGAGGGGGGGACCTCTGGAAACACCATATATTTT. This sequence encodes CASREGGTSGNTIYF.

J is TRBJ1-5 and V is TRBV28; D is possibly TRBD1 (6 bases). The germline V gene has CDR1 MDHEN and CDR2 SYDVKM. Trimming took off 7 bases at V and 3 bases at J, with 19 bases between the two ends. The CDR3 length is 16 residues. The CDR3 loop is CASTPLGGGVNQPQHF. The CDR3, as DNA: TGTGCCAGCACTCCCTTAGGGGGGGGAGTCAATCAGCCCCAGCATTTT.

The chain combines TRBV5-1 with TRBJ1-4; D remains unclear. V lost 2 bases to trimming and J lost 8 bases, with 10 bases between them. This CDR3 region has 13 residues. Germline V gene data show CDR1 as SGHRS and CDR2 as YFSETQ. The CDR3 DNA sequence: TGCGCCAGCAGCTTAGCAGGTAGCGAAAAACTGTTTTTT. This codes for CASSLAGSEKLFF. The full variable domain, in which reference TRBV5-1 and TRBJ1-4 provide the parts outside the CDR3, is KAGVTQTPRYLIKTRGQQVTLSCSPISGHRSVSWYQQTPGQGLQFLFEYFSETQRNKGNFPGRFSGRQFSNSRSEMNVSTLELGDSALYLCASSLAGSEKLFFGSGTQLSVL.

The V and J genes are TRBV25-1 and TRBJ1-1; D gene unclear. This CDR3 comprises 14 residues. V lost 5 bases and J lost 4, with 14 bases in between. Germline CDR1 reads MGHDK; CDR2 reads SYGVNS. The CDR3 region has the DNA TGTGCCAGCAGTTCGGTGGCGCAGGTCACTGAAGCTTTCTTT. It encodes CASSSVAQVTEAFF.

This rearrangement joins TRBV4-1 to TRBJ1-5; the D is unclear. Germline V gene sequence: CDR1 MGHRA, CDR2 YSYEKL. The V and J ends lost 3 bases and 9 bases respectively, with 18 bases between them. This CDR3 has 15 amino acids. The CDR3 DNA follows: TGCGCCAGCAGCCATGACGCTCTTAACCCCTGGCCCCAGCATTTT. As protein: CASSHDALNPWPQHF.

This sequence joins TRBV28 and TRBJ1-5; D may be TRBD1 (6 bases). The germline V and J ends were trimmed by 11 bases and 2 bases, with 13 bases remaining between them. The CDR3 is 13 amino acids. Germline CDR1 is MDHEN and CDR2 is SYDVKM. This CDR3 reads CAGQRRGNQPQHF. CDR3 DNA sequence: TGTGCCGGACAGCGACGGGGCAATCAGCCCCAGCATTTT.

CDR3: CASSSLAGGTDTQYF. The CDR3 DNA sequence: TGTGCCAGCAGCTCACTAGCGGGGGGCACAGATACGCAGTATTTT. This rearrangement joins TRBV7-8 to TRBJ2-3; 11 positions match TRBD2. J was trimmed by 1 base and V by 4 bases; bases with no gene match: 1. The CDR3 runs to 15 residues. CDR1 and CDR2 (germline): SGHVS, FQNEAQ.

The V gene is TRBV19, the J gene TRBJ2-2, with D tentatively TRBD2 (6 bases). This CDR3 has 14 amino acids. The V and J ends lost 3 bases and 6 bases respectively, with 11 bases between them. CDR1 is LNHDA and CDR2 is SQIVND in the germline V gene (reference sequence). CDR3 amino acids: CASSIQGGPGELFF. Written as DNA, the CDR3 is TGTGCCAGTAGTATCCAGGGAGGCCCCGGGGAGCTGTTTTTT.

The chain uses TRBV25-1 and TRBJ1-1; D is undetermined. The CDR3 is 12 residues long. V was cut by 7 bases and J by 1 base, with 7 bases left in between. Germline CDR1 reads MGHDK; CDR2 reads SYGVNS. The chain's CDR3 is CASTNRNTEAFF. CDR3 nucleotide sequence: TGTGCCAGCACCAACAGGAACACTGAAGCTTTCTTT.

The chain is built from TRBV27 and TRBJ1-5; no definite D call. The V and J ends lost 3 bases and 7 bases respectively, with 7 bases between them. The CDR3 has 12 amino acids. Germline V gives CDR1 MNHEY, CDR2 SMNVEV (reference sequence). The CDR3 sequence: CASSFPGQPQHF. CDR3 sequence (DNA): TGTGCCAGCAGTTTCCCAGGCCAGCCCCAGCATTTT.

The genes are TRBV18 and TRBJ1-4, with D maybe TRBD1 (6 bases). Germline lookup yields CDR1 KGHSH and CDR2 LQKENI. The CDR3 runs 15 residues. Trimming pared 0 bases from V and 4 bases from J, leaving 9 bases between. Written as DNA, the CDR3 is TGTGCCAGCTCACCACCAGGGGGATATAATGAAAAACTGTTTTTT. Translation gives CASSPPGGYNEKLFF.

The chain recombines TRBV5-1 with TRBJ1-6; D is perhaps TRBD1 (5 bases). The V and J ends lost 1 base and 10 bases respectively, with 15 bases between them. The length of the CDR3 is 15 residues. From germline, CDR1 is SGHRS and CDR2 YFSETQ. The CDR3 DNA is TGCGCCAGCAGCTTGCTTGGGGCGCAAGCCTCACCCCTCCACTTT. This codes for CASSLLGAQASPLHF.

This sequence joins TRBV6-1 and TRBJ2-1, with TRBD2 identical over 9 bases. V lost 4 bases, J lost 8 bases, and 12 bases stayed unmatched. This CDR3 is built from 16 residues. Germline CDR1 is MNHNS and CDR2 is SASEGT. The CDR3 region is CASSGGTSLNGDEQFF. DNA for the CDR3: TGTGCCAGCAGTGGCGGGACTAGCCTCAATGGGGATGAGCAGTTCTTC.

A remark on this clone: The same CDR3 can be traced to other DNA sequences in this sample. J is TRBJ1-1 and V is TRBV3-1 (or the pseudogene TRBV3-2); D unresolved. Germline CDR1 LGHDT, CDR2 YNNKEL (reference sequence). The CDR3 runs 14 residues. The ends were cut back, 4 bases at V and 0 bases at J, with 9 bases in the middle. In DNA, the CDR3 is TGTGCCAGCAGCCCTCGGGGAATGAACACTGAAGCTTTCTTT. It translates to CASSPRGMNTEAFF.

The rearrangement links TRBV5-1 to TRBJ1-3; D is undetermined. From germline, CDR1 is SGHRS and CDR2 YFSETQ. V shed 4 bases and J shed 0 bases, with 11 bases lying between them. The CDR3 runs to 15 residues. Written as DNA, the CDR3 is TGCGCCAGCAGCCCTATGGGAACCTCTGGAAACACCATATATTTT. It encodes CASSPMGTSGNTIYF.

J is TRBJ1-1 and V is TRBV11-2, with D perhaps matching TRBD1 (5 bases). Per germline, CDR1 SGHAT and CDR2 FQNNGV. Trimming took off 1 base at V and 2 bases at J, with 17 bases between the two ends. The CDR3 has 17 residues. CDR3: CASSLVGTPLYNTEAFF. In DNA form, the CDR3 reads TGTGCCAGCAGCTTAGTAGGGACCCCCCTGTATAACACTGAAGCTTTCTTT.